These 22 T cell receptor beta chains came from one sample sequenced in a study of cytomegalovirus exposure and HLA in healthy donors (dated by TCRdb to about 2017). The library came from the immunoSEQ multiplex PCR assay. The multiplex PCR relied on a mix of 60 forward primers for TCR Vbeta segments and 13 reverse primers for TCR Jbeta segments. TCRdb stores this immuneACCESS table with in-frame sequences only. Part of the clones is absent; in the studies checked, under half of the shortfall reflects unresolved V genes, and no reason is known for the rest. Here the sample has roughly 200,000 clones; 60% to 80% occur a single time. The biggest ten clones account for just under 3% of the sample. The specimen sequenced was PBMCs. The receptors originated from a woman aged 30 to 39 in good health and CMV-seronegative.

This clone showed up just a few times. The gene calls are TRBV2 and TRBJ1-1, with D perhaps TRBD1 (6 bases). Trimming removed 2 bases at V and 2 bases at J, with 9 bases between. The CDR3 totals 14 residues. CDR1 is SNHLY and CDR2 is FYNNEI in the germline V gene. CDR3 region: CASSELGANTEAFF. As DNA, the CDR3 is TGTGCCAGCAGTGAACTGGGGGCTAACACTGAAGCTTTCTTT.

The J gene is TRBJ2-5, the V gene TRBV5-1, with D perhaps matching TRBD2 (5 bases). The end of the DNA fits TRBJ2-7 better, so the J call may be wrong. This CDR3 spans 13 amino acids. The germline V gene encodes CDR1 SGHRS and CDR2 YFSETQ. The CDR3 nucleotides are TGCGCCAGCAGCCCCGGGAACTCCTACGAGCAGTACTTC. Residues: CASSPGNSYEQYF.

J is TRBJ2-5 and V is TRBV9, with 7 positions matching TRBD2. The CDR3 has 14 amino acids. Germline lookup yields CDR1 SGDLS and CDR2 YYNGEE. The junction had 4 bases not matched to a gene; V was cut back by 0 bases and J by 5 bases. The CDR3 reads CASSVAGGGETQYF. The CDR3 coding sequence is TGTGCCAGCAGCGTAGCGGGGGGAGGGGAGACCCAGTACTTC.

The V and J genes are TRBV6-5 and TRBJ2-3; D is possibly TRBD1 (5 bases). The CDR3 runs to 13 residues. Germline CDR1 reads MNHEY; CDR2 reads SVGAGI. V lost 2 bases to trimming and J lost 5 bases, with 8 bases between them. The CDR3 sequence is CASSYQQEDTQYF. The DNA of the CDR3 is TGTGCCAGCAGTTACCAACAGGAAGATACGCAGTATTTT.

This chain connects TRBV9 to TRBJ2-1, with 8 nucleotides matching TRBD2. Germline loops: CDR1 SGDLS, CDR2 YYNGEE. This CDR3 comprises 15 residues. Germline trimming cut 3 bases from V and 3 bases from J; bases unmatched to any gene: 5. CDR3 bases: TGTGCCAGCAGCGAAACTAGCGGCAACTACAATGAGCAGTTCTTC. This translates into CASSETSGNYNEQFF. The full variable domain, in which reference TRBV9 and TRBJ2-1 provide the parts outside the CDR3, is DSGVTQTPKHLITATGQRVTLRCSPRSGDLSVYWYQQSLDQGLQFLIQYYNGEERAKGNILERFSAQQFPDLHSELNLSSLELGDSALYFCASSETSGNYNEQFFGPGTRLTVL.

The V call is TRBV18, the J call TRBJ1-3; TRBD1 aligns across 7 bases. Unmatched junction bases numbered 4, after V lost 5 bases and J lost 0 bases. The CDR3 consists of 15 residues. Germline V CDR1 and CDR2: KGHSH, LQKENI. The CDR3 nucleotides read TGTGCCAGCTCATCCCGGGACAGCTCTGGAAACACCATATATTTT. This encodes CASSSRDSSGNTIYF.

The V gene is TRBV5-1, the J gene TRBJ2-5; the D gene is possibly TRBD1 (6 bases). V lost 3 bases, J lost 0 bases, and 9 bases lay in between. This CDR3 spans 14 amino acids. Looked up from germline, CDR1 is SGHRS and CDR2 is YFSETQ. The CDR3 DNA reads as TGCGCCAGCAGCTCTGGACAGTACCAAGAGACCCAGTACTTC. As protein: CASSSGQYQETQYF.

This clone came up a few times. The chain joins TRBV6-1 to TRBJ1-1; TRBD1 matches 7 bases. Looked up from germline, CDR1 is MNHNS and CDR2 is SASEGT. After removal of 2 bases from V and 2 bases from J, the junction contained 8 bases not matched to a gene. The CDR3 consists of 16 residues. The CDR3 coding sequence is TGTGCCAGCAGTGAACCTCCGGGACAGCGCAACACTGAAGCTTTCTTT. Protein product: CASSEPPGQRNTEAFF.

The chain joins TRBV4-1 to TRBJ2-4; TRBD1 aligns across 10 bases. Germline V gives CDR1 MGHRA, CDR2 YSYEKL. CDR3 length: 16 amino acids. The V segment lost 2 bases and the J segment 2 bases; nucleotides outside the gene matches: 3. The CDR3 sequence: CASSQPTGGSKNIQYF. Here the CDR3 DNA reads TGCGCCAGCAGCCAACCGACAGGGGGCTCCAAAAACATTCAGTACTTC.

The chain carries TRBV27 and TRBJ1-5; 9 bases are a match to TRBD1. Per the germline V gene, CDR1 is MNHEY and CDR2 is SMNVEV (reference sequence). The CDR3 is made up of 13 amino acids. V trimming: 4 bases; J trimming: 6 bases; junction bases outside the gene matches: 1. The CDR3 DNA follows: TGTGCCAGCAGTTGGGACAGGGTTCAGCCCCAGCATTTT. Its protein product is CASSWDRVQPQHF.

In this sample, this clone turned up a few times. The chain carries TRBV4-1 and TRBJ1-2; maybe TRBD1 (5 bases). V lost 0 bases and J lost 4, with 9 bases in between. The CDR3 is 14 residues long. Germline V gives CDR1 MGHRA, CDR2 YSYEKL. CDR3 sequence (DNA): TGCGCCAGCAGCCAAGAACGACAGACCTATGGCTACACCTTC. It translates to CASSQERQTYGYTF.

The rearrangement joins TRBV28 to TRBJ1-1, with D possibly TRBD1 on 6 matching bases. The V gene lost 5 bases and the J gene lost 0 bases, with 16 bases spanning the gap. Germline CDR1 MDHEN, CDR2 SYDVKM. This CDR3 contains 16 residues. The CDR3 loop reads CASSHRVVGMNTEAFF. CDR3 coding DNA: TGTGCCAGCAGTCACAGGGTGGTTGGCATGAACACTGAAGCTTTCTTT.

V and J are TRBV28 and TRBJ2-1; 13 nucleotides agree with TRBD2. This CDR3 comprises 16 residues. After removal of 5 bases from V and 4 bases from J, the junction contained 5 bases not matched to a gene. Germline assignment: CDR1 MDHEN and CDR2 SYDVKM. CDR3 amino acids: CASSPGLAGSYNEQFF. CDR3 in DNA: TGTGCCAGCAGTCCGGGACTAGCGGGATCTTACAATGAGCAGTTCTTC.

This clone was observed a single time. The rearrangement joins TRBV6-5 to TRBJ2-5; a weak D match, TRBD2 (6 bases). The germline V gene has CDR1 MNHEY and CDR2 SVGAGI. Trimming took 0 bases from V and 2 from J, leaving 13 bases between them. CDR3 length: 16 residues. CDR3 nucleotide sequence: TGTGCCAGCAGTTACTCCCCAGCGGAGGGGCAAGAGACCCAGTACTTC. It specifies CASSYSPAEGQETQYF.

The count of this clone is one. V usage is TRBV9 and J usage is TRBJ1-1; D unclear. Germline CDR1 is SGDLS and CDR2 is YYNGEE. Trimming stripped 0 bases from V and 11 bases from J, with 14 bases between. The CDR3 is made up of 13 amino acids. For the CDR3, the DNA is TGTGCCAGCAGCGTAGGAGGAACGGTTCAGGCTTTCTTT. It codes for CASSVGGTVQAFF.

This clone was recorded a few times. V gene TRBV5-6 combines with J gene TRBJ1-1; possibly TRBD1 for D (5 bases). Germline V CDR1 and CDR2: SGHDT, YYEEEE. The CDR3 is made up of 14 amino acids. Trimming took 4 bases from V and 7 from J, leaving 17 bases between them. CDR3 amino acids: CASSPPSQGGEAFF. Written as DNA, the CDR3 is TGTGCCAGCAGCCCTCCGTCCCAGGGTGGTGAAGCTTTCTTT.

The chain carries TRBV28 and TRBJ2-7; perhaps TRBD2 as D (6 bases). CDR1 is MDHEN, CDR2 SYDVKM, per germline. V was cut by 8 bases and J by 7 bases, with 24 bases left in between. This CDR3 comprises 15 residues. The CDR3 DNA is TGTGCCAGCTCCCTCGTCAGCGGGCCTGTGAGGGAGCAGTACTTC. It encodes CASSLVSGPVREQYF.

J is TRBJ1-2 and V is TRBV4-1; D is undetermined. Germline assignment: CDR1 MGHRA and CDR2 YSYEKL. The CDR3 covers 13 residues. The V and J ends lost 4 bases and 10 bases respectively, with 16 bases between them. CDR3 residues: CASSRVTEDDYTF. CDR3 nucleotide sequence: TGCGCCAGCAGCCGCGTAACAGAAGACGACTACACCTTC.

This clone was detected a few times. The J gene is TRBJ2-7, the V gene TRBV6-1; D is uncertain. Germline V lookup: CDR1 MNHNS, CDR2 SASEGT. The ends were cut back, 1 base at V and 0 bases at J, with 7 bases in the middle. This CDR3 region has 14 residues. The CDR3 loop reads CASSEVSNSYEQYF. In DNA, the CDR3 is TGTGCCAGCAGTGAAGTTAGCAACTCCTACGAGCAGTACTTC.

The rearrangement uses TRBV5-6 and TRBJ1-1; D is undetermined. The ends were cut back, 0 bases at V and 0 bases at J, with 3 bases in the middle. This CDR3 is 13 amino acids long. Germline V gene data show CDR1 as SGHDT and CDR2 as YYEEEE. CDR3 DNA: TGTGCCAGCAGCTTGGGTATGAACACTGAAGCTTTCTTT. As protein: CASSLGMNTEAFF.

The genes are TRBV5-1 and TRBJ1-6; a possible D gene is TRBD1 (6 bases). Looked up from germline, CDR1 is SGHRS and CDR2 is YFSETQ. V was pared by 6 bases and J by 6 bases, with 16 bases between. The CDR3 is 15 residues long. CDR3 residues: CASTSGVSFNSPLHF. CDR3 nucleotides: TGCGCCAGCACTTCAGGGGTCAGCTTTAATTCACCCCTCCACTTT.

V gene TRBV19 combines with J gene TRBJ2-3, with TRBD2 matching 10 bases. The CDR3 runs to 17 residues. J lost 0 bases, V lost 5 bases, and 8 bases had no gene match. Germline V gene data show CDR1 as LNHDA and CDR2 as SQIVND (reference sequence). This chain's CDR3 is CASSFWILAGSTDTQYF. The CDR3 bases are TGTGCCAGTAGTTTCTGGATACTAGCGGGGAGCACAGATACGCAGTATTTT.